The present entry profiles one T cell receptor beta chain with its context. This entry is derived from a study of Ad26.COV2.S vaccination and SARS-CoV-2 variants. Measured with immunoSEQ multiplex PCR; TCRdb has only the in-frame clones, and not every one. The sample records about 180,000 clones, about 83% being singletons. Trimming removed 4 bases at V and 8 bases at J, with 17 bases between. The CDR3 length is 15 residues. CDR1 and CDR2 (germline): SEHNR, FQNEAQ (reference sequence). The chain combines TRBV7-9 with TRBJ1-4; D is unresolved. This material consisted of peripheral blood, taken after recovery from COVID-19. The receptor's source is a human donor who had recovered from COVID-19. CDR3 protein: CASSSDLSRREKLFF. DNA of the CDR3: TGTGCCAGCAGCTCTGACCTCTCCCGAAGAGAAAAACTGTTTTTT.